One and the same sample provided the 24 T cell receptor beta chains below, sequenced in a study of blood T cell repertoires in COVID-19. Here immunoSEQ multiplex PCR was the method, and the copy in TCRdb shows in-frame clones only, minus some. The table records some 100,000 clones, approximately 85% of them present only once. The sequenced sample consisted of peripheral blood. Receptors originate from a woman aged 55-75 years with acute or convalescent COVID-19.

The chain recombines TRBV28 with TRBJ2-5, with TRBD2 as a possible D gene (6 bases). The CDR3 consists of 16 residues. The V gene's germline CDR1 is MDHEN and CDR2 SYDVKM. With 8 bases removed from V and 2 bases from J, the gap between germline ends came to 21 bases. The CDR3 region is CASRPWGGPGQETQYF. As DNA, the CDR3 is TGTGCCAGCCGTCCCTGGGGAGGCCCGGGTCAAGAGACCCAGTACTTC.

This clone was recorded once. The rearrangement uses TRBV5-1 and TRBJ1-5; D might be TRBD1 (6 bases). Looked up from germline, CDR1 is SGHRS and CDR2 is YFSETQ. The CDR3 sequence is 15 residues long. Trimming stripped 2 bases from V and 3 bases from J, with 12 bases between. The CDR3 nucleotides are TGCGCCAGCAGCTTCTCAGGGGCGCACAATCAGCCCCAGCATTTT. It is translated as CASSFSGAHNQPQHF. The complete variable domain, with remaining parts taken from reference TRBV5-1 and TRBJ1-5, reads KAGVTQTPRYLIKTRGQQVTLSCSPISGHRSVSWYQQTPGQGLQFLFEYFSETQRNKGNFPGRFSGRQFSNSRSEMNVSTLELGDSALYLCASSFSGAHNQPQHFGDGTRLSIL.

The chain joins TRBV7-8 to TRBJ2-1; TRBD1 agrees at 9 bases. V gave up 1 base and J gave up 8 bases; unmatched junction bases: 9. This CDR3 is 16 amino acids long. Germline loops: CDR1 SGHVS, CDR2 FQNEAQ. The CDR3 DNA is TGTGCCAGCAGCTTAGGCGGGACAGGGTTCCTTCATGAGCAGTTCTTC. Translated, it gives CASSLGGTGFLHEQFF.

The rearrangement joins TRBV6-5 to TRBJ1-4, with 7 positions matching TRBD1. CDR1 MNHEY and CDR2 SVGAGI come from the germline V gene. This CDR3 spans 14 amino acids. Unmatched junction bases numbered 5, after V lost 6 bases and J lost 4 bases. This CDR3 is CASRRGQINEKLFF. CDR3 nucleotide sequence: TGTGCCAGCAGAAGGGGACAGATTAATGAAAAACTGTTTTTT.

This clone was detected once. The rearrangement joins TRBV10-3 to TRBJ2-4; a weak D match, TRBD2 (6 bases). The CDR3 runs to 17 residues. CDR1 is ENHRY and CDR2 is SYGVKD in the germline V gene. The V gene lost 6 bases and the J gene lost 0 bases, with 18 bases spanning the gap. CDR3 in DNA: TGTGCCATCAGCAGGGCAAGTTTAGCGGTAGCCAAAAACATTCAGTACTTC. Protein product: CAISRASLAVAKNIQYF.

This clone was seen just once. The chain employs TRBV5-1 and TRBJ2-3; TRBD2 agrees at 14 bases. The CDR3 has 15 residues. The V gene end was trimmed by 8 bases and the J gene end by 5 bases; junction bases not matched to a gene: 7. The germline V gene has CDR1 SGHRS and CDR2 YFSETQ. The CDR3 region has the DNA TGCGCCAGTCGACTAGCGGGAGGGCCCGGAGATACGCAGTATTTT. It is translated as CASRLAGGPGDTQYF.

The chain couples TRBV11-3 to TRBJ2-1, with 14 bases that match TRBD2. With V trimmed by 0 bases and J by 9 bases, 4 bases remained unmatched. The CDR3 has 16 residues. CDR1 is SGHNT, CDR2 YENEEA, per germline. The CDR3 sequence is CASSLDGGTSGSEQFF. The CDR3 nucleotides are TGTGCCAGCAGCTTAGATGGGGGGACTAGCGGGAGTGAGCAGTTCTTC.

This clone was seen once. The J gene is TRBJ1-5, the V gene TRBV7-8; D is unresolved. CDR1 and CDR2 (germline): SGHVS, FQNEAQ. V lost 2 bases to trimming and J lost 3 bases, with 5 bases between them. The CDR3 is 13 amino acids. The DNA of the CDR3 is TGTGCCAGCAGCTTAATTAACAATCAGCCCCAGCATTTT. Translated: CASSLINNQPQHF. The whole variable domain, remainder taken from reference TRBV7-8 and TRBJ1-5, is GAGVSQSPRYKVAKRGQDVALRCDPISGHVSLFWYQQALGQGPEFLTYFQNEAQLDKSGLPSDRFFAERPEGSVSTLKIQRTQQEDSAVYLCASSLINNQPQHFGDGTRLSIL.

This chain links TRBV10-2 with TRBJ2-7; 9 nucleotides agree with TRBD2. This CDR3 comprises 15 residues. Germline assignment: CDR1 WSHSY and CDR2 SAAADI. J lost 3 bases, V lost 2 bases, and 5 bases had no gene match. The DNA for the CDR3 is TGCGCCAGCAGTGAGGCGAAACTAGCGGGCTACGAGCAGTACGTC. This translates into CASSEAKLAGYEQYV.

The gene calls are TRBV7-7 and TRBJ1-3, with a possible D match to TRBD1 (6 bases). The CDR3 covers 16 residues. The germline V gene has CDR1 SSHAT and CDR2 FNYEAQ (reference sequence). The CDR3 protein is CARGTRTASSGNTIYF. The CDR3 DNA is TGTGCTAGGGGTACCCGGACAGCCTCCTCTGGAAACACCATATATTTT.

The V gene is TRBV4-1, the J gene TRBJ1-2; perhaps TRBD1 as D (5 bases). The germline gives CDR1 MGHRA, CDR2 YSYEKL. Trimming shortened V by 0 bases and J by 4 bases, and 15 bases separated the two germline ends. The CDR3 loop spans 16 amino acids. The CDR3 nucleotides read TGCGCCAGCAGCCAAGATTTCCAGGGCCGGAGCTATGGCTACACCTTC. Its protein product is CASSQDFQGRSYGYTF.

The chain couples TRBV4-1 to TRBJ2-5, with D tentatively TRBD1 (5 bases). Germline CDR1 is MGHRA and CDR2 is YSYEKL. V gave up 2 bases and J gave up 2 bases, with 12 bases separating them. The CDR3 length is 15 residues. DNA for the CDR3: TGCGCCAGCAGCCAACCCTGGGCAGGGCAAGAGACCCAGTACTTC. It encodes CASSQPWAGQETQYF.

The chain employs TRBV27 and TRBJ2-5, with D possibly TRBD1 on 5 matching bases. Germline assignment: CDR1 MNHEY and CDR2 SMNVEV (reference sequence). CDR3 length: 12 amino acids. V was cut by 5 bases and J by 5 bases, with 9 bases left in between. The CDR3, as DNA: TGTGCCAGCAGTCCCTCAGGGGAGACCCAGTACTTC. Its translation is CASSPSGETQYF.

This chain joins TRBV11-3 and TRBJ2-1, with 10 bases fitting TRBD2. Germline V gene sequence: CDR1 SGHNT, CDR2 YENEEA. The CDR3 is 16 residues long. J gave up 4 bases and V 1 base, and 4 bases lay outside the gene matches. DNA for the CDR3: TGTGCCAGCAGCTTAGGGGGGACTAGCGTTTACAATGAGCAGTTCTTC. This gives the protein CASSLGGTSVYNEQFF.

The chain's CDR3 is CASSLPDTGTNSPLHF. DNA of the CDR3: TGTGCCAGCAGTTTGCCCGACACAGGGACTAATTCACCCCTCCACTTT. The gene calls are TRBV28 and TRBJ1-6; perhaps TRBD1 as D (6 bases). Germline CDR1 reads MDHEN; CDR2 reads SYDVKM. This CDR3 contains 16 residues. V was shortened by 3 bases and J by 6 bases, with 15 bases between the two germline ends.

This clone is a singleton in its sample. The rearrangement joins TRBV3-1 (or the pseudogene TRBV3-2) to TRBJ2-1; possibly TRBD1 for D (8 bases). V gave up 2 bases and J gave up 9 bases, with 17 bases separating them. The germline CDR1 and CDR2 sequences are LGHDT and YNNKEL (reference sequence). The CDR3 has 15 amino acids. CDR3 bases: TGTGCCAGCAGCCAAAGAGCGGGACAGGAGGCTGAGCAGTTCTTC. As protein: CASSQRAGQEAEQFF.

For the CDR3, the DNA is TGCAGTGCTAGAGTCCTAACTGAAGCTTTCTTT. As protein: CSARVLTEAFF. The rearrangement joins TRBV20-1 to TRBJ1-1; D remains unclear. V was clipped by 1 base and J by 5 bases, with 5 bases between them. CDR1 DFQATT and CDR2 SNEGSKA come from the germline V gene (reference sequence). This CDR3 has 11 amino acids.

The chain combines TRBV19 with TRBJ1-5, with 9 bases lining up with TRBD1. The CDR3 length is 16 residues. Germline trimming cut 5 bases from V and 3 bases from J; bases unmatched to any gene: 8. The germline gives CDR1 LNHDA, CDR2 SQIVND (reference sequence). CDR3 residues: CASSVQTGGFNQPQHF. The CDR3 coding sequence is TGTGCCAGTAGTGTACAGACAGGGGGGTTCAATCAGCCCCAGCATTTT.

The gene calls are TRBV28 and TRBJ2-1, with 7 positions matching TRBD2. Trimming at V came to 5 bases and at J to 3 bases, leaving 4 bases not matched to a gene. Germline lookup yields CDR1 MDHEN and CDR2 SYDVKM. The CDR3 loop spans 14 amino acids. The CDR3 spells CASSKRGDYNEQFF. Here the CDR3 DNA reads TGTGCCAGCAGTAAGCGGGGTGACTACAATGAGCAGTTCTTC.

This chain uses TRBV14 with TRBJ1-6; D is unresolved. V was trimmed by 1 base and J by 9 bases, leaving 7 bases between them. The CDR3 runs 13 residues. Germline CDR1 SGHDN, CDR2 FVKESK. CDR3 coding DNA: TGTGCCAGCAGCCAAGGGACTACTTCACCCCTCCACTTT. Translation: CASSQGTTSPLHF.

The chain carries TRBV28 and TRBJ2-7; maybe TRBD1 (6 bases). Per the germline V gene, CDR1 is MDHEN and CDR2 is SYDVKM. CDR3 length: 15 amino acids. The V and J ends lost 5 bases and 5 bases respectively, with 19 bases between them. This CDR3 reads CASSLDRTPTNEQYF. The CDR3 coding sequence is TGTGCCAGCAGTCTGGACAGAACCCCGACCAACGAGCAGTACTTC.

This chain connects TRBV19 to TRBJ1-1; tentatively, D is TRBD1 (5 bases). The CDR3 covers 16 residues. Germline CDR1 and CDR2: LNHDA and SQIVND (reference sequence). The V end lost 6 bases, the J end lost 10 bases, and 27 bases lay between the germline ends. The CDR3 DNA reads as TGTGCCAGTAGGGATGACAGCTCGTCCAGGTCCCACCCAGCTTTCTTT. Translating gives CASRDDSSSRSHPAFF.

This clone was recorded a few times. This chain links TRBV6-1 with TRBJ1-3; D is possibly TRBD1 (5 bases). Per germline, CDR1 MNHNS and CDR2 SASEGT. Trimming left V 3 bases short and J 4 bases short, with 16 bases between. This CDR3 is built from 16 residues. CDR3 amino acids: CASSDGAGLGGNTIYF. The CDR3 bases are TGTGCCAGCAGTGATGGAGCAGGGCTGGGGGGAAACACCATATATTTT.

The chain joins TRBV19 to TRBJ1-4, with a tentative D call TRBD1 (5 bases). The CDR3 extends over 15 amino acids. Deletions cut 7 bases from V and 0 bases from J, with 12 bases between. Looked up from germline, CDR1 is LNHDA and CDR2 is SQIVND (reference sequence). The CDR3 reads CASNGGSATNEKLFF. The CDR3 region has the DNA TGTGCCAGTAATGGGGGGAGTGCAACTAATGAAAAACTGTTTTTT.